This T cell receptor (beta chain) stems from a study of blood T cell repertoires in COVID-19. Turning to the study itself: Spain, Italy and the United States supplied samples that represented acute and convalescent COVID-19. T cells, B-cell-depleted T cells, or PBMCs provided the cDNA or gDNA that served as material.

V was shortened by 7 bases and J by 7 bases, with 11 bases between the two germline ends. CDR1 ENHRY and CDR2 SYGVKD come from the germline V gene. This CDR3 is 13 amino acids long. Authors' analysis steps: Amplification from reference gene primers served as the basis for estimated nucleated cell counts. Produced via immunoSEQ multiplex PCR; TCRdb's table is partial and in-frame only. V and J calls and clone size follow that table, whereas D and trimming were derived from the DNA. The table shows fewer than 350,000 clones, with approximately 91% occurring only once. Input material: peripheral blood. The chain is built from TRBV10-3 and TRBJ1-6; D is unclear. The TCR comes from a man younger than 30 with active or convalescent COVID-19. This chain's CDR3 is CAITRDLNSPLHF. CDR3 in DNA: TGTGCCATCACTCGAGATCTAAATTCACCCCTCCACTTT.